These 19 T cell receptor beta chains were all obtained from the same sample, sequenced in a study of monozygotic twins with inflammatory bowel disease. Each CDR3 protein gets one entry in TCRdb, which reprocessed the 5' RACE reads and gives no DNA. This sample contains around 380,000 distinct CDR3 sequences. Input material: blood. These receptors were collected from a human donor with ulcerative colitis or Crohn's disease, or a healthy co-twin of an affected twin (not recorded which).

The CDR3 loop is CSARDPASYEQYF. The genes are TRBV20-1 and TRBJ2-7. This CDR3 contains 13 residues. CDR1 and CDR2 from the germline V gene are DFQATT and SNEGSKA (reference sequence).

V is TRBV15 and J is TRBJ2-7. This CDR3 comprises 13 residues. Germline V CDR1 and CDR2: LNHNV, YYDKDF (reference sequence). The CDR3 sequence is CATSRDTVYEQYF.

This chain joins TRBV27 and TRBJ2-7; no DNA is available, so the TRBD2 call from TCRdb remains unchecked. Germline V gives CDR1 MNHEY, CDR2 SMNVEV (reference sequence). The CDR3 is 15 residues long. The CDR3 loop reads CASSPRGREGVEQYF.

This chain joins TRBV7-3 and TRBJ2-3; without DNA, the TCRdb call of TRBD1 cannot be checked. Germline assignment: CDR1 SGHTA and CDR2 FQGTGA. This CDR3 has 14 amino acids. CDR3 residues: CASSRGGGPDTQYF.

The chain has TRBV29-1 and TRBJ1-1; the D call from TCRdb, TRBD1, cannot be confirmed without DNA. This CDR3 comprises 15 residues. Germline V gene lookup returns CDR1 SQVTM and CDR2 ANQGSEA. The CDR3 spells CSALQGTRRGTEAFF.

The rearrangement joins TRBV7-9 to TRBJ1-1; the TCRdb call, TRBD1, lacks DNA for checking. CDR3 size: 12 residues. The germline CDR1 and CDR2 sequences are SEHNR and FQNEAQ (reference sequence). The chain's CDR3 is CASRGSGNEAFF.

This CDR3 is CASIGLGGQAYEQYF. The V call is TRBV6-2 or TRBV6-3, the J call TRBJ2-7; lacking DNA, the TRBD2 call made by TCRdb goes unchecked. The germline V gene encodes CDR1 MNHEY and CDR2 SVGEGT. This CDR3 region has 15 residues.

J is TRBJ1-3 and V is TRBV30; TCRdb's D gene call, TRBD1, goes unchecked for lack of DNA. CDR1 and CDR2 from the germline V gene are GTSNPN and SVGIG (reference sequence). The CDR3 has 16 amino acids. CDR3 residues: CAWSVLGQGRGNTIYF. Using reference TRBV30 and TRBJ1-3 for the parts outside the CDR3, the full variable domain is SQTIHQWPATLVQPVGSPLSLECTVEGTSNPNLYWYRQAAGRGLQLLFYSVGIGQISSEVPQNLSASRPQDRQFILSSKKLLLSDSGFYLCAWSVLGQGRGNTIYFGEGSWLTVV.

The rearrangement joins TRBV10-3 to TRBJ1-3. The CDR3 is 15 residues long. Germline V gene lookup returns CDR1 ENHRY and CDR2 SYGVKD. The CDR3 sequence is CAISDSGNSGNTIYF.

The chain recombines TRBV12-3 or TRBV12-4 with TRBJ1-2; TCRdb names TRBD1, which stays unverified in the absence of DNA. This CDR3 spans 13 amino acids. The CDR3 loop is CASSRDGAYGYTF.

The rearrangement uses TRBV6-1 and TRBJ2-3; TCRdb outputs TRBD1, but without DNA this stays unchecked. CDR3 size: 14 residues. Germline V CDR1 and CDR2: MNHNS, SASEGT. The CDR3 sequence: CASVRDGTTDTQYF.

The rearrangement uses TRBV18 and TRBJ1-5; TCRdb selects TRBD1, and the lack of DNA leaves this call unchecked. Germline CDR1 and CDR2: KGHSH and LQKENI. The CDR3 contains 16 residues. CDR3 sequence reads: CASSLQQGSSNQPQHF.

The rearrangement uses TRBV5-6 and TRBJ2-3; TCRdb selects TRBD2, and the lack of DNA leaves this call unchecked. This CDR3 has 21 amino acids. The germline V gene encodes CDR1 SGHDT and CDR2 YYEEEE. This chain's CDR3 is CASSSPGTSGREPGGTDTQYF.

V is TRBV20-1 and J is TRBJ1-4. The CDR3 sequence is 12 residues long. Germline CDR1 is DFQATT and CDR2 is SNEGSKA (reference sequence). CDR3 residues: CSAAGGTEKLFF.

The CDR3 sequence: CASSPAAGIDYEQYF. The genes are TRBV18 and TRBJ2-7; there is no DNA to check the TCRdb D call of TRBD2. Germline V gene sequence: CDR1 KGHSH, CDR2 LQKENI. The length of the CDR3 is 15 residues.

The chain couples TRBV5-1 to TRBJ2-7. The CDR3 loop spans 14 amino acids. CDR1 SGHRS and CDR2 YFSETQ come from the germline V gene. CDR3: CASSLVGSTYEQYF. The entire variable domain, with the rest obtained from reference TRBV5-1 and TRBJ2-7, is as follows: KAGVTQTPRYLIKTRGQQVTLSCSPISGHRSVSWYQQTPGQGLQFLFEYFSETQRNKGNFPGRFSGRQFSNSRSEMNVSTLELGDSALYLCASSLVGSTYEQYFGPGTRLTVT.

The V call is TRBV24-1, the J call TRBJ2-6; TCRdb's D call of TRBD2 is untestable without DNA. CDR3 size: 17 residues. The germline CDR1 and CDR2 sequences are KGHDR and SFDVKD. CDR3 amino acids: CATSDKGIGRGANVLTF.

The chain uses TRBV5-4 and TRBJ2-5; TCRdb's D call of TRBD1 is untestable without DNA. The germline CDR1 and CDR2 sequences are SGHNT and YYREEE (reference sequence). This CDR3 comprises 13 residues. CDR3 sequence reads: CASSTDSGGTQYF. The whole variable domain, remainder taken from reference TRBV5-4 and TRBJ2-5, is ETGVTQSPTHLIKTRGQQVTLRCSSQSGHNTVSWYQQALGQGPQFIFQYYREEENGRGNFPPRFSGLQFPNYSSELNVNALELDDSALYLCASSTDSGGTQYFGPGTRLLVL.

This CDR3 is CASGGLAGSGETQYF. The chain is built from TRBV2 and TRBJ2-5; TCRdb lists TRBD2, though no DNA is available to test this call. The CDR3 totals 15 residues. Per germline, CDR1 SNHLY and CDR2 FYNNEI.